This T cell receptor (beta chain) was observed in a study of blood T cell repertoires in COVID-19. Per germline, CDR1 SGHNT and CDR2 YENEEA. This CDR3 comprises 18 residues. V lost 0 bases to trimming and J lost 5 bases; unmatched junction nucleotides: 7. TCRdb's table, derived via immunoSEQ multiplex PCR, lists solely in-frame clones and lacks some. The table lists some 240,000 clones, 70% to 85% of them singletons. A single count supports this clone. V gene TRBV11-3 combines with J gene TRBJ2-3; 14 bases are shared with TRBD2. Specimen: peripheral blood. The source is a woman aged 40 to 49 who had recovered from COVID-19. The CDR3 sequence is CASSLDLRLAGGQDTQYF. DNA for the CDR3: TGTGCCAGCAGCTTAGATCTAAGACTAGCGGGGGGGCAAGATACGCAGTATTTT.